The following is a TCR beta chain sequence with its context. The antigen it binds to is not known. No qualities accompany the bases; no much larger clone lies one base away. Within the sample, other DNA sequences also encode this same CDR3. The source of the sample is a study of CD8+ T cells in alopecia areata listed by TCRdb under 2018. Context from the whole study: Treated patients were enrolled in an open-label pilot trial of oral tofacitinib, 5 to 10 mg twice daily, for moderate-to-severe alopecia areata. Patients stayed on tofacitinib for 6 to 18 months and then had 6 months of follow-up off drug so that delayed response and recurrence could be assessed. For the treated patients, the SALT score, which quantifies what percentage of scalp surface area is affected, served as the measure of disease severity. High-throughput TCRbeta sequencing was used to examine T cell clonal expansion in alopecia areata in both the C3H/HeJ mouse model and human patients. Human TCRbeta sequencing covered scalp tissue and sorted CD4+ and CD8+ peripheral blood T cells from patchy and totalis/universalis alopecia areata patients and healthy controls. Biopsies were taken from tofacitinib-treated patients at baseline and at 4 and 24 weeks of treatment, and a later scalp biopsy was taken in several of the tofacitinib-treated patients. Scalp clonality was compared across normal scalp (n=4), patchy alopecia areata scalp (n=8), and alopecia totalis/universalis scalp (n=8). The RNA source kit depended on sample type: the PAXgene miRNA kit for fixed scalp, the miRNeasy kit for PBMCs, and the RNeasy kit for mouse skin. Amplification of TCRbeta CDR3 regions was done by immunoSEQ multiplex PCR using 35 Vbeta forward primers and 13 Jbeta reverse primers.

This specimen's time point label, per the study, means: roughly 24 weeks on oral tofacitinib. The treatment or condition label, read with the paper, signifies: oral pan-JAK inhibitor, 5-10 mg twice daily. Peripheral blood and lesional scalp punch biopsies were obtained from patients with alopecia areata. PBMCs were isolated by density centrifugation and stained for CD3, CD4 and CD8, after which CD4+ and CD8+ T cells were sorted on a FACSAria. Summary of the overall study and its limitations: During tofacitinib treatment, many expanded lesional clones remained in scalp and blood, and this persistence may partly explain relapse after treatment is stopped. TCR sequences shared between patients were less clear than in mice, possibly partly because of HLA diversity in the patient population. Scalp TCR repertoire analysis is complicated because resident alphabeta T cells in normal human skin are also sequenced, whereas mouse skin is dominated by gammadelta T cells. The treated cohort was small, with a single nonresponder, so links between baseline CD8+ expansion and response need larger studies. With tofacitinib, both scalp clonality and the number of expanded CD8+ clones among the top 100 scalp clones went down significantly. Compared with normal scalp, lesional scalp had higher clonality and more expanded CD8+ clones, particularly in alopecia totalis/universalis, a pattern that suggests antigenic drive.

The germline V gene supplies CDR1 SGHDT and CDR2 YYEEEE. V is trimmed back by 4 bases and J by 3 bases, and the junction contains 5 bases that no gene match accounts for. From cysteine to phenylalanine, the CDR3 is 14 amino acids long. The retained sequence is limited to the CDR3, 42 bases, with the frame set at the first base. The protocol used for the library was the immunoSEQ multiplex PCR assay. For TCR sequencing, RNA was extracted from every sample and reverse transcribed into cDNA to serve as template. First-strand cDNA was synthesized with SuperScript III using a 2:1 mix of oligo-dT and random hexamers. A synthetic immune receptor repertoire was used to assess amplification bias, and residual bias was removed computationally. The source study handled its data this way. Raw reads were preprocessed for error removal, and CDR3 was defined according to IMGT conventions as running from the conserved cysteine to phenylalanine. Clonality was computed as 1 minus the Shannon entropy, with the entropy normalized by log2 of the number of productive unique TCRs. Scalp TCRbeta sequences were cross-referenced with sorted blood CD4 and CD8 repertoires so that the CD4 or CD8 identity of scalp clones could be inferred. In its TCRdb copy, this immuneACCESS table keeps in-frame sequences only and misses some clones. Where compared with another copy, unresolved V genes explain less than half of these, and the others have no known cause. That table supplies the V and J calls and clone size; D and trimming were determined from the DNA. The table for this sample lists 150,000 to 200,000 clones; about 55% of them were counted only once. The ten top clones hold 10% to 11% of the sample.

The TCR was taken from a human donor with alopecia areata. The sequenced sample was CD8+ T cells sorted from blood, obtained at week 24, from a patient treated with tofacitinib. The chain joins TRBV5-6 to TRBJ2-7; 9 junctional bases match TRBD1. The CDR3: CASSAGTGSYEQYF. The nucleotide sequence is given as TGTGCCAGCAGCGCCGGGACAGGGAGCTACGAGCAGTACTTC.